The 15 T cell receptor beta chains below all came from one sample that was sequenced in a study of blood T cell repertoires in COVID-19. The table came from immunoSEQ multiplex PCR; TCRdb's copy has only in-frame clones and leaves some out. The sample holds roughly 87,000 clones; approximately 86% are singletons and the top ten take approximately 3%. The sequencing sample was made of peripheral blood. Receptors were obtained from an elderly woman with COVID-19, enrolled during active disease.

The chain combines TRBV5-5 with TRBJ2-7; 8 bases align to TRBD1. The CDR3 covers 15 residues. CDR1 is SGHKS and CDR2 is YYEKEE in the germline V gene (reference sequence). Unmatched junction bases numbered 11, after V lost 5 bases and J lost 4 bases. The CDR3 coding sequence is TGTGCCAGCAGAATTGGACAGGGCCGGTCTTACGAGCAGTACTTC. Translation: CASRIGQGRSYEQYF.

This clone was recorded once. CDR3 amino acids: CASLRLLLGTQYF. CDR3 DNA: TGTGCCAGCCTGCGGCTCCTACTAGGGACCCAGTACTTC. The chain recombines TRBV2 with TRBJ2-5, with D possibly matching TRBD2 (5 bases). This CDR3 has 13 amino acids. CDR1 and CDR2 (germline): SNHLY, FYNNEI. The V end lost 8 bases, the J end lost 7 bases, and 17 bases lay between the germline ends.

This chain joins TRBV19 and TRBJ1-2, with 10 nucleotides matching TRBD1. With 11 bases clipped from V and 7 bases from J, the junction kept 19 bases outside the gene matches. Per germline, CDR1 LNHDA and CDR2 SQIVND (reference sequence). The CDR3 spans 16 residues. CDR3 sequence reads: CASSRVGTGAGSGYTF. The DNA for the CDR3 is TGTGCCTCCAGCAGGGTTGGGACAGGGGCCGGGAGTGGCTACACCTTC. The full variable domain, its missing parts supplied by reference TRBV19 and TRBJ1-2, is DGGITQSPKYLFRKEGQNVTLSCEQNLNHDAMYWYRQDPGQGLRLIYYSQIVNDFQKGDIAEGYSVSREKKESFPLTVTSAQKNPTAFYLCASSRVGTGAGSGYTFGSGTRLTVV.

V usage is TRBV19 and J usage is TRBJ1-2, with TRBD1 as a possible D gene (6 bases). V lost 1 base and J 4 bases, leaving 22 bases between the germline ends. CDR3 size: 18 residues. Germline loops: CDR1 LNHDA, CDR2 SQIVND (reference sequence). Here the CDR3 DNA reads TGTGCCAGTAGTATAGGGGGACATACCCTCTTCCCTAGCTATGGCTACACCTTC. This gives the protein CASSIGGHTLFPSYGYTF.

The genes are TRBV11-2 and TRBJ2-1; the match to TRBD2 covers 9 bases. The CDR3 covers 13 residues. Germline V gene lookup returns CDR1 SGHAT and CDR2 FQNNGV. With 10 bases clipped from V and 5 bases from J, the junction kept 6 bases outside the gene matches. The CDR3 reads CATLSGRHNEQFF. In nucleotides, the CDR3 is TGTGCCACCCTTAGCGGGAGACACAATGAGCAGTTCTTC.

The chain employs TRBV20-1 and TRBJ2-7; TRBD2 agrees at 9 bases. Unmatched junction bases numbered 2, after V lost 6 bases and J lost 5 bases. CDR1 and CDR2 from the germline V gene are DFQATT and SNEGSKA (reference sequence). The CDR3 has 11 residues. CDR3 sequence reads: CSASGGNEQYF. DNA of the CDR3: TGCAGTGCGAGCGGGGGGAACGAGCAGTACTTC.

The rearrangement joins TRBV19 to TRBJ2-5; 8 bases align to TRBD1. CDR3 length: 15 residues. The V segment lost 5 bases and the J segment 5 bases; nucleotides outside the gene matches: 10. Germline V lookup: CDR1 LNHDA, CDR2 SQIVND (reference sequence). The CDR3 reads CASSPRTGRVETQYF. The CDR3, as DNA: TGTGCCAGTAGTCCACGGACAGGGCGCGTGGAGACCCAGTACTTC.

The DNA for the CDR3 is TGTGCCAGCGCCGGACAGGGAGGTTCACCCCTCCACTTT. It encodes CASAGQGGSPLHF. The J gene is TRBJ1-6, the V gene TRBV7-9; 8 bases agree with TRBD1. The CDR3 runs 13 residues. Trimming at V came to 8 bases and at J to 9 bases, leaving 6 bases not matched to a gene. Germline CDR1 and CDR2: SEHNR and FQNEAQ (reference sequence).

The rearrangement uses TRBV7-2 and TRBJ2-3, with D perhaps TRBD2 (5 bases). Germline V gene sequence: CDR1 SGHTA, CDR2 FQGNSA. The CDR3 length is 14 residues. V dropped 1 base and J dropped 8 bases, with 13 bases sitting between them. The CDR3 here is CASSLVKDGGTQYF. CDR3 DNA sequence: TGTGCCAGCAGCTTAGTCAAGGACGGAGGTACGCAGTATTTT.

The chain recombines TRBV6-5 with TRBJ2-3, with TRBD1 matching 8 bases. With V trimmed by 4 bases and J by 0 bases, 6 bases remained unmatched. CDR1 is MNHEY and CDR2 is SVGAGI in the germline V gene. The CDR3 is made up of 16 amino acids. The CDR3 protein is CASSSPTGVSTDTQYF. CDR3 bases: TGTGCCAGCAGTTCCCCGACAGGGGTTAGCACAGATACGCAGTATTTT.

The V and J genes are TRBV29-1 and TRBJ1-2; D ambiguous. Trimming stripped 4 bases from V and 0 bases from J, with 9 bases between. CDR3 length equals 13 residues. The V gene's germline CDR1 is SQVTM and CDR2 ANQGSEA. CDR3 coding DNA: TGCAGCGTTGCGGGTCCTACTAACTATGGCTACACCTTC. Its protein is CSVAGPTNYGYTF.

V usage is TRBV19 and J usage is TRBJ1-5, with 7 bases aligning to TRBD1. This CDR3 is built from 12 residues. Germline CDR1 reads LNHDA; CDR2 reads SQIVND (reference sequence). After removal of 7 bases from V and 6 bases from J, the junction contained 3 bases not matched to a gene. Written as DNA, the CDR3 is TGTGCCAGTACGACAGGGTCTCAGCCCCAGCATTTT. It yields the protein CASTTGSQPQHF.

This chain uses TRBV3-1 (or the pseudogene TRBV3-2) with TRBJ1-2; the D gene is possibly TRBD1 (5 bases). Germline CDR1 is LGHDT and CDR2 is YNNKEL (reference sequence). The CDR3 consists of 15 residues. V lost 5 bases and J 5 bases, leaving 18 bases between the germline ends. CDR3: CASSLGHVPRYGYTF. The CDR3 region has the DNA TGTGCCAGCAGCTTAGGACACGTCCCTAGGTATGGCTACACCTTC.

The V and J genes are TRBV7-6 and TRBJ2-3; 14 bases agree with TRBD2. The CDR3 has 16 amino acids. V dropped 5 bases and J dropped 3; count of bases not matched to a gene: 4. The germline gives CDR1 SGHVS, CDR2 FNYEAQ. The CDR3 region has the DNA TGTGCCAGCAGCGTCCGACTAGCGGGGGGGACAGATACGCAGTATTTT. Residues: CASSVRLAGGTDTQYF. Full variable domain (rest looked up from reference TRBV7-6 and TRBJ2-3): GAGVSQSPRYKVTKRGQDVALRCDPISGHVSLYWYRQALGQGPEFLTYFNYEAQQDKSGLPNDRFSAERPEGSISTLTIQRTEQRDSAMYRCASSVRLAGGTDTQYFGPGTRLTVL.

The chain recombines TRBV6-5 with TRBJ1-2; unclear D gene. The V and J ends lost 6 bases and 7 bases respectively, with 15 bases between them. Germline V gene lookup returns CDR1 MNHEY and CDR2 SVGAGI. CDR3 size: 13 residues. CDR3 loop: CASRGSRSRGYTF. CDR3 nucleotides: TGTGCCAGCAGAGGAAGCCGGAGTCGTGGCTACACCTTC.